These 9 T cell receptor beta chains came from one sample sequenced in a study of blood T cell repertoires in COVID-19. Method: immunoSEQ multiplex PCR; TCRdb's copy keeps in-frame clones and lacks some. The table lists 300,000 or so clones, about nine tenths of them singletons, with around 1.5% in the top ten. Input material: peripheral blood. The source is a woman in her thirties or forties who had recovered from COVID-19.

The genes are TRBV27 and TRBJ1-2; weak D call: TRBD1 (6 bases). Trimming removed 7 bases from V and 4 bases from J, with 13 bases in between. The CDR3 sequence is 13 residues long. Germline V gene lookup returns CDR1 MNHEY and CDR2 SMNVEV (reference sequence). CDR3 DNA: TGTGCCAGCAAGCCTACAGGGAGCTATGGCTACACCTTC. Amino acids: CASKPTGSYGYTF.

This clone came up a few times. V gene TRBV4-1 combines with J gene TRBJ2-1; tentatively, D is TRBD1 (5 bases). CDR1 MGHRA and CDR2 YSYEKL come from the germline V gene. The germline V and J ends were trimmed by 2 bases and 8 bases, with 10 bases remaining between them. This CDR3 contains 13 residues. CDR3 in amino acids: CASSQSRVDEQFF. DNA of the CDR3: TGCGCCAGCAGCCAATCCAGGGTCGATGAGCAGTTCTTC.

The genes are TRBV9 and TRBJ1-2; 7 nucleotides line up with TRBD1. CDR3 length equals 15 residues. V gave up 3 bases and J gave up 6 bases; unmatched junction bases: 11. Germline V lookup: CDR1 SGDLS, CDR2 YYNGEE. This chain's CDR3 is CASSARTGIEDGYTF. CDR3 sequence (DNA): TGTGCCAGCAGCGCCCGGACAGGAATAGAGGATGGCTACACCTTC. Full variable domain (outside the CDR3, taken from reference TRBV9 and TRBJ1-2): DSGVTQTPKHLITATGQRVTLRCSPRSGDLSVYWYQQSLDQGLQFLIQYYNGEERAKGNILERFSAQQFPDLHSELNLSSLELGDSALYFCASSARTGIEDGYTFGSGTRLTVV.

DNA for the CDR3: TGTGCCAGTAGTATAGCCCCAGGGGCAGAAAAACTGTTTTTT. This encodes CASSIAPGAEKLFF. The V and J genes are TRBV19 and TRBJ1-4; D possibly corresponds to TRBD1 (6 bases). The CDR3 extends over 14 amino acids. Trimming shortened V by 1 base and J by 8 bases, and 11 bases separated the two germline ends. Germline V gene data show CDR1 as LNHDA and CDR2 as SQIVND (reference sequence).

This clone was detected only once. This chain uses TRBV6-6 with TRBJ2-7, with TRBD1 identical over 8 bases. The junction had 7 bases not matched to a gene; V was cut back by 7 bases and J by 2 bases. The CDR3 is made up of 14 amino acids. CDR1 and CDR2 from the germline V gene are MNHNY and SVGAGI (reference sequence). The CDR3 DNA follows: TGTGCCAGCACCCGGACAGGGTTAACCTACGAGCAGTACTTC. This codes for CASTRTGLTYEQYF.

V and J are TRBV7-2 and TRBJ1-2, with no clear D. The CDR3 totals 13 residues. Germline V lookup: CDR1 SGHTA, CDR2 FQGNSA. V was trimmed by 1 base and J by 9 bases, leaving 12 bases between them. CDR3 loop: CASSLVPQERYTF. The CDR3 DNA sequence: TGTGCCAGCAGCTTAGTTCCCCAGGAACGCTACACCTTC.

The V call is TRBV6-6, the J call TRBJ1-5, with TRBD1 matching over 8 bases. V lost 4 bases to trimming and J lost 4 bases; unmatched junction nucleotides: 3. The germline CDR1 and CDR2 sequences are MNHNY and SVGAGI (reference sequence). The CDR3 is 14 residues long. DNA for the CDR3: TGTGCCAGCAGTTCTAGACAGGGGAATCAGCCCCAGCATTTT. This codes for CASSSRQGNQPQHF.

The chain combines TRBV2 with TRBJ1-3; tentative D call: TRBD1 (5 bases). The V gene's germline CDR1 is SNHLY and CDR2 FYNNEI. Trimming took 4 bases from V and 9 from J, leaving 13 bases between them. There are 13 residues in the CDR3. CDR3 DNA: TGTGCCAGCAGTGGTTCCAGGGAGGGCACCATATATTTT. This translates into CASSGSREGTIYF.

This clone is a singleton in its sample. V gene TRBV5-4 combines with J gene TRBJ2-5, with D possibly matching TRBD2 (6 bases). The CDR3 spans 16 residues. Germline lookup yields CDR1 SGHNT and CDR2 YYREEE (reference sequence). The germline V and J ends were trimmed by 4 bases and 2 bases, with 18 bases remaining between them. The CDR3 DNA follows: TGTGCCAGCAGCATTGACCTAGCGAGGATACAAGAGACCCAGTACTTC. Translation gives CASSIDLARIQETQYF.